This T cell receptor beta chain was recorded in a study of response to subunit inactivated influenza vaccine. Per germline, CDR1 DFQATT and CDR2 SNEGSKA (reference sequence). This CDR3 is 14 amino acids long. The V gene end was trimmed by 6 bases and the J gene end by 6 bases; junction bases not matched to a gene: 8. MiXCR was run by TCRdb on the RT-PCR reads, yielding one entry per CDR3 protein. This sample yields hundreds of thousands of distinct CDR3 sequences, of which around a sixth are seen a single time; roughly a tenth belongs to the top ten. About this clonotype itself: Its antigen is not identified.

The study, taken as a whole, reports: The authors proposed limited new T cell recruitment per seasonal influenza vaccination.

V gene TRBV20-1 combines with J gene TRBJ2-3, with 11 bases fitting TRBD2. The clonotype was recovered from a man between 45 and 60 years old who received an inactivated influenza vaccine. The sequencing used PBMCs from blood, collected about 5 days after vaccination. The CDR3, as DNA: TGCAGTGCCCCGGTTAGCGGGGGGGCGGATACGCAGTATTTT. Protein sequence: CSAPVSGGADTQYF.